This T cell receptor beta chain originates from a study of cytomegalovirus exposure and HLA in healthy donors. General observations from the study: HLA-A and HLA-B allele assignments for most subjects were reportedly predicted accurately using TCR beta sequences.

This clone was recorded once. Its antigen remains unknown. Germline-derived CDR1 and CDR2 are GTSNPN and SVGIG (reference sequence). V lost 2 bases to trimming and J lost 8 bases, with 12 bases between them. This CDR3 is 12 amino acids long. PCR amplification relied on 60 Vbeta primers (plus 13 Jbeta primers). Some clones are missing from TCRdb's copy, which holds only in-frame ones; the method was immunoSEQ multiplex PCR. The sample includes approximately 150,000 clones, approximately 84% of them seen just once. Source material: PBMCs. The chain combines TRBV30 with TRBJ1-2; unclear D gene. The source of this sequence is a woman between 40 and 50 years old in good health and CMV-seropositive. CDR3 coding DNA: TGTGCCTGGAGTAGAGCCTCCCGCGGCTACACCTTC. It translates to CAWSRASRGYTF.